These 28 T cell receptor beta chains share one sample of origin, sequenced in a study of blood T cell repertoires in COVID-19. Repertoires were generated with immunoSEQ multiplex PCR, while TCRdb's copy carries only in-frame clones and drops some. Counted here are 150,000 to 200,000 clones, approximately 91% occurring once; the ten biggest clones make up roughly 0.77%. Material: PBMCs or T cells enriched from blood (not recorded which). The receptors derive from a woman aged 18-30 years who had recovered from COVID-19.

The rearrangement joins TRBV11-2 to TRBJ1-1, with a weak D call TRBD1 (6 bases). Trimming cost V 1 base and J 1 base, with 10 bases left between them. Looked up from germline, CDR1 is SGHAT and CDR2 is FQNNGV. CDR3 size: 15 residues. The DNA for the CDR3 is TGTGCCAGCAGCTTAGGGGTAGGGGGGAACACTGAAGCTTTCTTT. Residues: CASSLGVGGNTEAFF.

Here the CDR3 DNA reads TGTGCCAGCAGCTCACGACTAGCGGGAGGCTACGAGCAGTACTTC. As protein: CASSSRLAGGYEQYF. This sequence joins TRBV7-9 and TRBJ2-7, with TRBD2 matching 13 bases. The CDR3 contains 15 residues. CDR1 and CDR2 from the germline V gene are SEHNR and FQNEAQ (reference sequence). Trimming cost V 4 bases and J 3 bases; bases outside gene matches: 3.

J is TRBJ1-4 and V is TRBV30; TRBD1 matches at 8 bases. V shed 3 bases, J shed 5 bases, and the junction held 2 bases outside the gene matches. The CDR3 contains 13 residues. Germline-derived CDR1 and CDR2 are GTSNPN and SVGIG (reference sequence). This CDR3 is CAWSRQGNEKLFF. The CDR3 coding sequence is TGTGCCTGGAGCCGACAGGGGAATGAAAAACTGTTTTTT. The full variable domain, its missing parts supplied by reference TRBV30 and TRBJ1-4, is SQTIHQWPATLVQPVGSPLSLECTVEGTSNPNLYWYRQAAGRGLQLLFYSVGIGQISSEVPQNLSASRPQDRQFILSSKKLLLSDSGFYLCAWSRQGNEKLFFGSGTQLSVL.

The chain recombines TRBV20-1 with TRBJ1-4, with D possibly matching TRBD1 (6 bases). This CDR3 has 11 amino acids. With 6 bases removed from V and 8 bases from J, the gap between germline ends came to 10 bases. The germline V gene encodes CDR1 DFQATT and CDR2 SNEGSKA (reference sequence). The CDR3 DNA follows: TGCAGTGCCGGCACAGGGGAAAAACTGTTTTTT. Residues: CSAGTGEKLFF.

The chain employs TRBV2 and TRBJ2-2, with 9 bases identical to TRBD1. Germline V gene data show CDR1 as SNHLY and CDR2 as FYNNEI. The CDR3 extends over 14 amino acids. V lost 8 bases, J lost 5 bases, and 6 bases stayed unmatched. CDR3 nucleotides: TGTGCCAGCGACAGGGGGAGTGGGACCGGGGAGCTGTTTTTT. As protein: CASDRGSGTGELFF. Supplemented by reference TRBV2 and TRBJ2-2, the full variable domain reads EPEVTQTPSHQVTQMGQEVILRCVPISNHLYFYWYRQILGQKVEFLVSFYNNEISEKSEIFDDQFSVERPDGSNFTLKIRSTKLEDSAMYFCASDRGSGTGELFFGEGSRLTVL.

V and J are TRBV7-2 and TRBJ2-2; TRBD2 matches 13 bases. Germline V gene sequence: CDR1 SGHTA, CDR2 FQGNSA. The CDR3 extends over 18 amino acids. Trimming cost V 2 bases and J 2 bases; bases outside gene matches: 5. The CDR3 protein is CASSLSRTSGGNTGELFF. In nucleotides, the CDR3 is TGTGCCAGCAGCTTATCCCGGACTAGCGGGGGCAACACCGGGGAGCTGTTTTTT.

V usage is TRBV19 and J usage is TRBJ1-4; D uncertain. The germline V and J ends were trimmed by 5 bases and 6 bases, with 16 bases remaining between them. This CDR3 is built from 15 residues. Germline V lookup: CDR1 LNHDA, CDR2 SQIVND (reference sequence). The CDR3: CASSLRGLGDEKLFF. In DNA, the CDR3 is TGTGCCAGTAGTCTGAGAGGGCTAGGAGATGAAAAACTGTTTTTT.

The genes are TRBV28 and TRBJ1-2, with TRBD1 matching over 7 bases. CDR1 is MDHEN, CDR2 SYDVKM, per germline. After removal of 5 bases from V and 4 bases from J, the junction contained 4 bases not matched to a gene. The CDR3 sequence is 13 residues long. The CDR3 sequence: CASSNRGRYGYTF. In nucleotides, the CDR3 is TGTGCCAGCAGTAACAGGGGTCGCTATGGCTACACCTTC.

This clone showed up just a few times. This chain connects TRBV27 to TRBJ2-7; the match to TRBD1 covers 7 bases. This CDR3 is built from 13 residues. Losses at the gene ends were 6 bases for V and 3 bases for J; bases not matched to a gene: 5. Looked up from germline, CDR1 is MNHEY and CDR2 is SMNVEV (reference sequence). CDR3 amino acids: CASSLDRDYEQYF. CDR3 nucleotide sequence: TGTGCCAGCAGCCTAGACAGGGACTACGAGCAGTACTTC.

This rearrangement joins TRBV4-1 to TRBJ2-2; 8 bases agree with TRBD2. CDR3 length: 17 amino acids. CDR1 is MGHRA, CDR2 YSYEKL, per germline. Trimming removed 2 bases from V and 5 bases from J; junction bases left unmatched: 10. The CDR3 sequence: CASSQNLAGLGTGELFF. In nucleotides, the CDR3 is TGCGCCAGCAGCCAAAACTTAGCGGGGTTGGGAACCGGGGAGCTGTTTTTT.

This clone has only one observation. The chain couples TRBV27 to TRBJ2-3; tentatively, D is TRBD2 (5 bases). Germline V gene data show CDR1 as MNHEY and CDR2 as SMNVEV (reference sequence). V gave up 3 bases and J gave up 9 bases, with 13 bases separating them. This CDR3 region has 13 residues. CDR3 residues: CASSLTTGITQYF. Written as DNA, the CDR3 is TGTGCCAGCAGTTTGACTACCGGGATCACGCAGTATTTT.

This clone has only one observation. The chain has TRBV3-1 (or the pseudogene TRBV3-2) and TRBJ2-1; maybe TRBD2 (7 bases). Trimming cost V 4 bases and J 9 bases, with 22 bases left between them. The CDR3 has 16 residues. CDR1 is LGHDT and CDR2 is YNNKEL in the germline V gene (reference sequence). This CDR3 reads CASSRTRGGRAAEQFF. The CDR3, as DNA: TGTGCCAGCAGCCGGACCAGAGGGGGGAGGGCCGCTGAGCAGTTCTTC.

A word on this clone: Other DNA sequences in this sample translate to the same CDR3. Here the CDR3 reads CASVGGYEQYF. The CDR3 nucleotides are TGTGCCAGTGTGGGGGGGTACGAGCAGTACTTC. The chain uses TRBV7-9 and TRBJ2-7; 7 nucleotides line up with TRBD2. Germline values: CDR1 SEHNR, CDR2 FQNEAQ (reference sequence). V lost 9 bases and J lost 4; bases outside the gene matches: 3. The CDR3 sequence is 11 residues long.

This clone was observed a single time. The rearrangement joins TRBV4-2 to TRBJ2-2, with TRBD2 identical over 7 bases. V lost 0 bases to trimming and J lost 6 bases; unmatched junction nucleotides: 4. This CDR3 contains 15 residues. Germline lookup yields CDR1 LGHNA and CDR2 YNFKEQ. The CDR3 DNA follows: TGTGCCAGCAGCCAAGAACTAGCGAGGGCCGGGGAGCTGTTTTTT. It is translated as CASSQELARAGELFF.

The V and J genes are TRBV25-1 and TRBJ2-1; possibly TRBD2 for D (5 bases). Germline CDR1 MGHDK, CDR2 SYGVNS. The CDR3 consists of 16 residues. Trimming took 3 bases from V and 0 from J, leaving 12 bases between them. This CDR3 is CASSDPLAGSYNEQFF. The CDR3 DNA reads TGTGCCAGCAGTGACCCCCTGGCGGGCTCCTACAATGAGCAGTTCTTC.

The gene calls are TRBV30 and TRBJ1-2, with a possible D match to TRBD1 (5 bases). CDR1 and CDR2 from the germline V gene are GTSNPN and SVGIG (reference sequence). V lost 3 bases and J lost 4, with 12 bases in between. CDR3 length: 13 residues. CDR3 region: CAWRWSGGYGYTF. CDR3 nucleotide sequence: TGTGCCTGGAGGTGGTCGGGGGGCTATGGCTACACCTTC.

The chain is built from TRBV19 and TRBJ1-1; maybe TRBD1 (5 bases). Germline-derived CDR1 and CDR2 are LNHDA and SQIVND (reference sequence). The V end was cut by 5 bases, the J end by 1 base, with 14 bases between. The CDR3 runs to 15 residues. CDR3 sequence (DNA): TGTGCCAGTAGTCTTTGGGGCGAAGGGAACACTGAAGCTTTCTTT. Encoded protein: CASSLWGEGNTEAFF.

The chain combines TRBV10-1 with TRBJ1-1; no clear D. Germline V gene sequence: CDR1 WNHNN, CDR2 SYGVQD (reference sequence). The CDR3 length is 16 residues. Between the trimmed V and J ends, which lost 7 bases and 4 bases, there was a span of 22 bases. In DNA, the CDR3 is TGCGCCAGCAAACCCTCCGGGGTATTAAAGGGCACTGAAGCTTTCTTT. Protein product: CASKPSGVLKGTEAFF.

This chain links TRBV19 with TRBJ2-2; D is ambiguous. Germline CDR1 and CDR2: LNHDA and SQIVND (reference sequence). Trimming took 4 bases from V and 1 from J, leaving 7 bases between them. The CDR3 has 14 amino acids. The CDR3 region is CASSTHVNTGELFF. In DNA form, the CDR3 reads TGTGCCAGTAGTACCCATGTGAACACCGGGGAGCTGTTTTTT. The whole variable domain, filled in from reference TRBV19 and TRBJ2-2, reads DGGITQSPKYLFRKEGQNVTLSCEQNLNHDAMYWYRQDPGQGLRLIYYSQIVNDFQKGDIAEGYSVSREKKESFPLTVTSAQKNPTAFYLCASSTHVNTGELFFGEGSRLTVL.

V and J are TRBV9 and TRBJ1-6; maybe TRBD1 (6 bases). CDR1 and CDR2 (germline): SGDLS, YYNGEE. The V and J ends lost 3 bases and 0 bases respectively, with 13 bases between them. The CDR3 spans 17 residues. CDR3 loop: CASSARDTSSYNSPLHF. As DNA, the CDR3 is TGTGCCAGCAGCGCAAGGGACACGAGCTCCTATAATTCACCCCTCCACTTT.

V is TRBV3-1 (or the pseudogene TRBV3-2) and J is TRBJ1-2; the D gene is possibly TRBD1 (5 bases). CDR1 and CDR2 from the germline V gene are LGHDT and YNNKEL (reference sequence). This CDR3 contains 13 residues. V lost 0 bases and J 6 bases, leaving 8 bases between the germline ends. The CDR3 bases are TGTGCCAGCAGCCAAGAAGCAGGGAATGGCTACACCTTC. It translates to CASSQEAGNGYTF.

The chain joins TRBV7-2 to TRBJ2-3; no reliable D call. CDR1 and CDR2 from the germline V gene are SGHTA and FQGNSA. The CDR3 loop spans 13 amino acids. V was shortened by 4 bases and J by 4 bases, with 9 bases between the two germline ends. The CDR3 is CASSSQLPDTQYF. CDR3 nucleotide sequence: TGTGCCAGCAGCTCTCAGTTGCCAGATACGCAGTATTTT.

As for this clone: Other DNA sequences in the sample encode the same CDR3. The V call is TRBV7-9, the J call TRBJ2-7, with 7 bases identical to TRBD1. The V segment lost 3 bases and the J segment 4 bases; nucleotides outside the gene matches: 0. Per the germline V gene, CDR1 is SEHNR and CDR2 is FQNEAQ (reference sequence). CDR3 length: 12 amino acids. The CDR3 nucleotides read TGTGCCAGCAGCTTGACAGGGTACGAGCAGTACTTC. Translating it yields CASSLTGYEQYF.

V usage is TRBV6-2 or TRBV6-3 and J usage is TRBJ1-5; D may be TRBD1 (5 bases). The germline V gene encodes CDR1 MNHEY and CDR2 SVGEGT. Trimming removed 2 bases from V and 5 bases from J, with 16 bases in between. There are 16 residues in the CDR3. CDR3 DNA: TGTGCCAGCAGTTACGGTACTGGGGTGGGGCATCAGCCCCAGCATTTT. Translated, it gives CASSYGTGVGHQPQHF.

This clone was found once. The CDR3 sequence: CASTEGVSTDTQYF. The CDR3, as DNA: TGTGCCAGCACCGAGGGAGTCAGCACAGATACGCAGTATTTT. The rearrangement uses TRBV7-3 and TRBJ2-3, with D possibly TRBD2 on 5 matching bases. The V gene lost 7 bases and the J gene lost 0 bases, with 11 bases spanning the gap. The CDR3 extends over 14 amino acids. Germline V gene lookup returns CDR1 SGHTA and CDR2 FQGTGA.

The genes are TRBV7-2 and TRBJ2-2; TRBD2 matches 8 bases. Germline V gene lookup returns CDR1 SGHTA and CDR2 FQGNSA. This CDR3 contains 15 residues. J lost 6 bases, V lost 2 bases, and 5 bases had no gene match. CDR3: CASSLQAGAAGELFF. The CDR3 DNA reads as TGTGCCAGCAGCTTACAAGCGGGGGCTGCCGGGGAGCTGTTTTTT.

The CDR3 bases are TGTGCCAGCACTTACCGGGGCAATCAGCCCCAGCATTTT. Translated, it gives CASTYRGNQPQHF. The chain couples TRBV12-3 or TRBV12-4 to TRBJ1-5, with D hard to call. V lost 7 bases and J lost 2, with 9 bases in between. The CDR3 covers 13 residues.

The chain links TRBV7-8 to TRBJ1-5; TRBD1 aligns across 10 bases. The ends lost 6 bases at V and 3 bases at J; junction bases unmatched: 14. The CDR3 consists of 18 residues. The germline V gene encodes CDR1 SGHVS and CDR2 FQNEAQ. CDR3 protein: CASSHRHDRGRVNQPQHF. The DNA for the CDR3 is TGTGCCAGCAGTCATAGGCACGACAGGGGGCGCGTCAATCAGCCCCAGCATTTT.